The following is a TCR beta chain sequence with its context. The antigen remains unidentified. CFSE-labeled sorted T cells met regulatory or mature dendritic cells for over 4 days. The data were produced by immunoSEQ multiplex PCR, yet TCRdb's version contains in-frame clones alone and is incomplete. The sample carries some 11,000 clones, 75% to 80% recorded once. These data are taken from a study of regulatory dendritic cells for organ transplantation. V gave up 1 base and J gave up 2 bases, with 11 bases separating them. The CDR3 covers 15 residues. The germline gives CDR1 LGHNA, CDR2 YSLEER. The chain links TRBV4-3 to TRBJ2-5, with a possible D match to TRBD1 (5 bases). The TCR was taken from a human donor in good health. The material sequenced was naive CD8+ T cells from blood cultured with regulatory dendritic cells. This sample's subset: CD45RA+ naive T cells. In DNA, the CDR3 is TGCGCCAGCAGCCAAGGGGCGACAGCTCAAGAGACCCAGTACTTC. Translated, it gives CASSQGATAQETQYF.